These 27 T cell receptor beta chains originate from one sample sequenced in a study of cytomegalovirus exposure and HLA in healthy donors. It was with 60 Vbeta and 13 Jbeta primers that the PCR ran. This table comes from immunoSEQ multiplex PCR, and its TCRdb copy is limited to in-frame clones, with some not included. Of 100,000 to 150,000 clones in the sample, 75% to 85% were seen once. The specimen was PBMCs. These receptors were obtained from a man aged 30 to 39 in good health and CMV-seronegative.

This clone has only a few counts. CDR3 sequence (DNA): TGTGCCAGCCCGGAGGGCGGAGAACTCTACGAGCAGTACTTC. This translates into CASPEGGELYEQYF. The chain has TRBV5-8 and TRBJ2-7; a possible D gene is TRBD2 (6 bases). The germline V gene encodes CDR1 SGHTS and CDR2 YDEGEE. The V end was cut by 7 bases, the J end by 3 bases, with 17 bases between. CDR3 length: 14 amino acids. Based on the CDR3 plus reference TRBV5-8 and TRBJ2-7, the full variable domain is EAGVTQSPTHLIKTRGQQATLRCSPISGHTSVYWYQQALGLGLQFLLWYDEGEERNRGNFPPRFSGRQFPNYSSELNVNALELEDSALYLCASPEGGELYEQYFGPGTRLTVT.

The chain links TRBV28 to TRBJ2-1, with 11 positions matching TRBD2. CDR1 MDHEN and CDR2 SYDVKM come from the germline V gene. The CDR3 consists of 13 residues. After removal of 4 bases from V and 8 bases from J, the junction contained 1 base not matched to a gene. The CDR3 coding sequence is TGTGCCAGCAGTTCTAGCGGGAGGTATGAGCAGTTCTTC. Translated, it gives CASSSSGRYEQFF.

This clone was counted a few times. The chain uses TRBV20-1 and TRBJ2-7; possibly TRBD2 for D (5 bases). V was shortened by 6 bases and J by 12 bases, with 18 bases between the two germline ends. Per germline, CDR1 DFQATT and CDR2 SNEGSKA (reference sequence). The CDR3 has 11 amino acids. CDR3 protein: CSAPRSAELYF. DNA of the CDR3: TGCAGTGCGCCTAGGTCAGCGGAACTGTACTTC.

In this sample, this clone turned up a few times. The chain carries TRBV7-6 and TRBJ2-1; TRBD2 matches at 10 bases. CDR1 and CDR2 (germline): SGHVS, FNYEAQ. The CDR3 loop spans 14 amino acids. V lost 1 base to trimming and J lost 6 bases; unmatched junction nucleotides: 0. In DNA form, the CDR3 reads TGTGCCAGCAGCTTAGGACTAGCGGGCAATGAGCAGTTCTTC. This gives the protein CASSLGLAGNEQFF. The full variable domain, rest sourced from reference TRBV7-6 and TRBJ2-1, is GAGVSQSPRYKVTKRGQDVALRCDPISGHVSLYWYRQALGQGPEFLTYFNYEAQQDKSGLPNDRFSAERPEGSISTLTIQRTEQRDSAMYRCASSLGLAGNEQFFGPGTRLTVL.

J is TRBJ1-1 and V is TRBV29-1, with TRBD1 matching over 7 bases. This CDR3 is built from 12 residues. CDR1 and CDR2 from the germline V gene are SQVTM and ANQGSEA. J gave up 7 bases and V 5 bases, and 7 bases lay outside the gene matches. CDR3 DNA sequence: TGCAGCGTTCCCCGGGACAGCCATGAAGCTTTCTTT. As protein: CSVPRDSHEAFF.

The gene calls are TRBV20-1 and TRBJ1-1; no firm D call. CDR1 and CDR2 from the germline V gene are DFQATT and SNEGSKA (reference sequence). There are 11 residues in the CDR3. V was pared by 4 bases and J by 6 bases, with 9 bases between. CDR3 sequence: CSATPGPEAFF. CDR3 nucleotides: TGCAGTGCTACTCCGGGTCCTGAAGCTTTCTTT.

V and J are TRBV7-2 and TRBJ2-4, with TRBD2 identical over 10 bases. The CDR3 sequence is 17 residues long. CDR1 is SGHTA, CDR2 FQGNSA, per germline. Unmatched junction bases numbered 9, after V lost 5 bases and J lost 2 bases. CDR3 in amino acids: CASSAWSGRASKNIQYF. CDR3 bases: TGTGCCAGCAGCGCTTGGAGCGGGAGGGCGTCCAAAAACATTCAGTACTTC.

The chain couples TRBV5-1 to TRBJ1-2; 7 nucleotides line up with TRBD1. V lost 5 bases, J lost 2 bases, and 6 bases stayed unmatched. Germline CDR1 reads SGHRS; CDR2 reads YFSETQ. There are 14 residues in the CDR3. The CDR3 loop reads CASRPDRLNYGYTF. DNA for the CDR3: TGCGCCAGCAGGCCGGACAGGCTGAACTATGGCTACACCTTC.

V gene TRBV6-5 combines with J gene TRBJ2-7; 8 bases map to TRBD1. Germline CDR1 and CDR2: MNHEY and SVGAGI. This CDR3 is 14 amino acids long. V dropped 6 bases and J dropped 3; count of bases not matched to a gene: 7. In DNA, the CDR3 is TGTGCCAGCAGCGGCGGGACAGGAGACTACGAGCAGTACTTC. Protein: CASSGGTGDYEQYF.

The genes are TRBV7-6 and TRBJ1-1; 7 bases are shared with TRBD1. J lost 10 bases, V lost 5 bases, and 13 bases had no gene match. From germline, CDR1 is SGHVS and CDR2 FNYEAQ. This CDR3 contains 14 residues. CDR3 DNA: TGTGCCAGCAGCCCAACTATACAGGGGCGAGGAGCTTTCTTT. It yields the protein CASSPTIQGRGAFF.

The chain uses TRBV2 and TRBJ1-2, with TRBD1 identical over 8 bases. Germline lookup yields CDR1 SNHLY and CDR2 FYNNEI. The CDR3 is 15 amino acids. The junction had 14 bases not matched to a gene; V was cut back by 6 bases and J by 8 bases. DNA for the CDR3: TGTGCCAGCAGCGACCTTAGGACAGGGACGGGAGGCTACACCTTC. This encodes CASSDLRTGTGGYTF.

This chain joins TRBV27 and TRBJ1-1, with 7 bases lining up with TRBD1. Germline values: CDR1 MNHEY, CDR2 SMNVEV (reference sequence). The CDR3 is 13 amino acids. The V and J ends lost 4 bases and 5 bases, in that order; junction bases with no gene match: 4. The CDR3 region has the DNA TGTGCCAGCAGTTCACCGACAGGGACTGAAGCTTTCTTT. This translates into CASSSPTGTEAFF.

The J gene is TRBJ2-5, the V gene TRBV18, with 7 bases matching TRBD1. The J call may be faulty, since TRBJ2-7 better matches the DNA end. The CDR3 length is 15 residues. Germline values: CDR1 KGHSH, CDR2 LQKENI. The CDR3 region is CASSPTGAHSYEQYF. The CDR3 bases are TGTGCCAGCTCACCCACAGGGGCCCACTCCTACGAGCAGTACTTC.

As regards this clone: One end of the junction varies from germline; a read error may be responsible. The rearrangement joins TRBV30 to TRBJ1-2; TRBD1 matches at 9 bases. CDR1 and CDR2 (germline): GTSNPN, SVGIG (reference sequence). CDR3 length: 14 residues. This chain's CDR3 is CAWSGQGEHYGYPF. CDR3 coding DNA: TGTGCCTGGAGTGGACAGGGGGAACACTATGGCTACCCCTTC.

This clone was counted only a few times. This rearrangement joins TRBV6-5 to TRBJ2-1; 7 nucleotides agree with TRBD1. Germline assignment: CDR1 MNHEY and CDR2 SVGAGI. This CDR3 is 13 amino acids long. Germline trimming cut 4 bases from V and 9 bases from J; bases unmatched to any gene: 6. CDR3 loop: CASSSQGLGEQFF. The CDR3 nucleotides are TGTGCCAGCAGTTCACAGGGGCTCGGTGAGCAGTTCTTC.

The chain has TRBV28 and TRBJ1-5; a weak D match, TRBD1 (5 bases). The ends were cut back, 3 bases at V and 3 bases at J, with 9 bases in the middle. CDR1 MDHEN and CDR2 SYDVKM come from the germline V gene. This CDR3 spans 14 amino acids. CDR3 region: CASSLGGTNQPQHF. CDR3 nucleotide sequence: TGTGCCAGCAGTTTGGGAGGGACCAATCAGCCCCAGCATTTT.

The chain uses TRBV27 and TRBJ1-2; D not certain. CDR3 length equals 15 residues. The germline CDR1 and CDR2 sequences are MNHEY and SMNVEV (reference sequence). V gave up 5 bases and J gave up 3 bases, with 16 bases separating them. The CDR3 region has the DNA TGTGCCAGCAGTCCCGATGGCAGAACCTACTATGGCTACACCTTC. Translated, it gives CASSPDGRTYYGYTF.

This clone came up once. The chain employs TRBV9 and TRBJ1-2; D is perhaps TRBD1 (6 bases). CDR1 and CDR2 (germline): SGDLS, YYNGEE. The CDR3 contains 18 residues. The V gene lost 4 bases and the J gene lost 0 bases, with 22 bases spanning the gap. CDR3 sequence: CASSSHTTPDSPNYGYTF. CDR3 DNA sequence: TGTGCCAGCAGCTCCCACACGACCCCGGACAGTCCTAACTATGGCTACACCTTC.

Here the CDR3 DNA reads TGTGCCAGCAGCTTTTCCCCCCAGGGTGGGGGAAACACCATATATTTT. It translates to CASSFSPQGGGNTIYF. The rearrangement uses TRBV5-6 and TRBJ1-3, with D perhaps TRBD1 (5 bases). This CDR3 is 16 amino acids long. Trimming took 2 bases from V and 4 from J, leaving 16 bases between them. The germline V gene has CDR1 SGHDT and CDR2 YYEEEE.

This clone was counted a few times. This chain connects TRBV27 to TRBJ1-2, with 8 nucleotides matching TRBD1. The CDR3 spans 15 residues. V shed 3 bases and J 8 bases; nucleotides not matched to a gene: 11. Per the germline V gene, CDR1 is MNHEY and CDR2 is SMNVEV (reference sequence). The CDR3 DNA reads as TGTGCCAGCAGTTTTCGGACAGGGTCGCGGGTGGGCTACACCTTC. The encoded protein is CASSFRTGSRVGYTF.

The gene calls are TRBV5-5 and TRBJ2-7; 12 positions agree with TRBD1. CDR3 length: 15 amino acids. Trimming cost V 2 bases and J 7 bases; bases outside gene matches: 7. Per germline, CDR1 SGHKS and CDR2 YYEKEE (reference sequence). The CDR3 nucleotides read TGTGCCAGCAGCTTTCCGGGACAGGGGGCTTGGGAGCAGTACTTC. Translating gives CASSFPGQGAWEQYF.

CDR3 loop: CASSDPPGQGARNEAFF. The CDR3 DNA reads as TGTGCCAGCAGTGACCCCCCGGGACAGGGGGCGCGTAATGAAGCTTTCTTT. The chain combines TRBV27 with TRBJ1-1, with TRBD1 matching over 12 bases. Germline CDR1 reads MNHEY; CDR2 reads SMNVEV (reference sequence). The V gene end was trimmed by 5 bases and the J gene end by 7 bases; junction bases not matched to a gene: 14. CDR3 size: 17 residues.

This chain joins TRBV29-1 and TRBJ1-2; no clear D gene. The CDR3 runs to 12 residues. Germline CDR1 and CDR2: SQVTM and ANQGSEA. V gave up 2 bases and J gave up 4 bases, with 8 bases separating them. CDR3 protein: CSVERSTYGYTF. The CDR3 nucleotides are TGCAGCGTTGAAAGGAGCACCTATGGCTACACCTTC.

This rearrangement joins TRBV18 to TRBJ2-3; 8 bases agree with TRBD1. Trimming at V came to 3 bases and at J to 0 bases, leaving 11 bases not matched to a gene. From germline, CDR1 is KGHSH and CDR2 LQKENI. The CDR3 spans 18 residues. The CDR3 spells CASSPFGQGGRSTDTQYF. The CDR3 DNA follows: TGTGCCAGCTCACCCTTCGGACAGGGCGGAAGGAGCACAGATACGCAGTATTTT.

The chain links TRBV5-1 to TRBJ2-7; D is uncertain. Germline CDR1 and CDR2: SGHRS and YFSETQ. This CDR3 comprises 15 residues. V was cut by 0 bases and J by 1 base, with 11 bases left in between. The CDR3 DNA reads TGCGCCAGCAGCTTGGCCGAGGTCGGGTCCTACGAGCAGTACTTC. This encodes CASSLAEVGSYEQYF.

The V call is TRBV7-9, the J call TRBJ2-7; 9 positions agree with TRBD1. Germline values: CDR1 SEHNR, CDR2 FQNEAQ (reference sequence). The CDR3 is 14 residues long. With 4 bases clipped from V and 4 bases from J, the junction kept 5 bases outside the gene matches. The CDR3 nucleotides read TGTGCCAGCAGCTCCTCCGGGACAGGGTACGAGCAGTACTTC. It specifies CASSSSGTGYEQYF.

CDR3: CASSISGSTDTQYF. In DNA, the CDR3 is TGTGCCAGCAGCATTAGCGGGAGCACAGATACGCAGTATTTT. This chain uses TRBV7-8 with TRBJ2-3, with TRBD2 identical over 7 bases. The CDR3 is made up of 14 amino acids. Germline CDR1 SGHVS, CDR2 FQNEAQ. J gave up 0 bases and V 5 bases, and 2 bases lay outside the gene matches.